This T cell receptor (beta chain) was found in a study of blood T cell repertoires in COVID-19. Study context: There were acute and convalescent COVID-19 samples, and they came from the United States, Italy and Spain. PBMCs, B-cell-depleted T cells, or T cells provided the cDNA or gDNA that made up the material.

Study processing details: Reference gene primer amplification in the assay estimated nucleated cell counts. Here immunoSEQ multiplex PCR was the method, and the copy in TCRdb shows in-frame clones only, minus some. V and J calls and clone size are copied from that table; D and trimming were computed from the DNA. This table holds around 280,000 clones, approximately 90% found once. This clone is a singleton in its sample. Trimming stripped 0 bases from V and 1 base from J, with 17 bases between. The V gene's germline CDR1 is SGHNT and CDR2 YYREEE (reference sequence). This CDR3 is 19 amino acids long.

V is TRBV5-4 and J is TRBJ1-6; D perhaps matches TRBD1 (6 bases). Sequencing used peripheral blood. The TCR originated in a woman aged 45-59 years who had recovered from COVID-19. In nucleotides, the CDR3 is TGTGCCAGCAGCTTGGGGGCACAGGGTGGACGTTCCTATAATTCACCCCTCCACTTT. Amino acids: CASSLGAQGGRSYNSPLHF.